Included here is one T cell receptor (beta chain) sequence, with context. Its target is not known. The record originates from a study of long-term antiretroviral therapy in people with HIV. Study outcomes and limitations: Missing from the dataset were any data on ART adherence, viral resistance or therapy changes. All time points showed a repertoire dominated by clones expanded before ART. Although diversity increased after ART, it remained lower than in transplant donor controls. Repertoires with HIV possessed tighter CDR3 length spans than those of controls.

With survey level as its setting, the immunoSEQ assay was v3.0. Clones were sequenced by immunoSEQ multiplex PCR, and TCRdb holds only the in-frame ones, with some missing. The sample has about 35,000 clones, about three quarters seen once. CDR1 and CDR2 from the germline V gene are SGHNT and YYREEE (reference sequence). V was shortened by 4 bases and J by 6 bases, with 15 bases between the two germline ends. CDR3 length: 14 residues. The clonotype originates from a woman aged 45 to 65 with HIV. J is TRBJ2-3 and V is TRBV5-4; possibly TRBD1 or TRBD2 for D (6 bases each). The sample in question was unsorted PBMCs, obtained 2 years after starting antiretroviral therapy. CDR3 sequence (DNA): TGTGCCAGCAGCCATCTGACAGGAGGGGATACGCAGTATTTT. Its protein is CASSHLTGGDTQYF.